The TCR beta chain described here comes from a study of T-cell reconstitution after alpha-beta-depleted transplantation in children. The CDR3 contains 16 residues. CDR1 and CDR2 (germline): SGHVS, FQNEAQ. V was clipped by 1 base and J by 9 bases; unmatched bases: 5. The authors prepared the TCRbeta library with unique molecular identifiers. Using its own MiXCR run on the PCR reads, TCRdb lists one record per CDR3 protein. Found here are 600,000 to 700,000 distinct CDR3 sequences, over 15% of them singletons; the top ten hold about 1.1%. The chain is built from TRBV7-8 and TRBJ2-1; 14 bases are a match to TRBD2. The source was PBMCs from the stem cell graft donor, collected from the stem cell graft. This receptor was identified in a human donor who donated a stem cell graft to a child with acute myeloid leukemia. The CDR3 DNA follows: TGTGCCAGCAGCTTAGTCTGGACTAGCGGGGGGAGTGAGCAGTTCTTC. This codes for CASSLVWTSGGSEQFF.